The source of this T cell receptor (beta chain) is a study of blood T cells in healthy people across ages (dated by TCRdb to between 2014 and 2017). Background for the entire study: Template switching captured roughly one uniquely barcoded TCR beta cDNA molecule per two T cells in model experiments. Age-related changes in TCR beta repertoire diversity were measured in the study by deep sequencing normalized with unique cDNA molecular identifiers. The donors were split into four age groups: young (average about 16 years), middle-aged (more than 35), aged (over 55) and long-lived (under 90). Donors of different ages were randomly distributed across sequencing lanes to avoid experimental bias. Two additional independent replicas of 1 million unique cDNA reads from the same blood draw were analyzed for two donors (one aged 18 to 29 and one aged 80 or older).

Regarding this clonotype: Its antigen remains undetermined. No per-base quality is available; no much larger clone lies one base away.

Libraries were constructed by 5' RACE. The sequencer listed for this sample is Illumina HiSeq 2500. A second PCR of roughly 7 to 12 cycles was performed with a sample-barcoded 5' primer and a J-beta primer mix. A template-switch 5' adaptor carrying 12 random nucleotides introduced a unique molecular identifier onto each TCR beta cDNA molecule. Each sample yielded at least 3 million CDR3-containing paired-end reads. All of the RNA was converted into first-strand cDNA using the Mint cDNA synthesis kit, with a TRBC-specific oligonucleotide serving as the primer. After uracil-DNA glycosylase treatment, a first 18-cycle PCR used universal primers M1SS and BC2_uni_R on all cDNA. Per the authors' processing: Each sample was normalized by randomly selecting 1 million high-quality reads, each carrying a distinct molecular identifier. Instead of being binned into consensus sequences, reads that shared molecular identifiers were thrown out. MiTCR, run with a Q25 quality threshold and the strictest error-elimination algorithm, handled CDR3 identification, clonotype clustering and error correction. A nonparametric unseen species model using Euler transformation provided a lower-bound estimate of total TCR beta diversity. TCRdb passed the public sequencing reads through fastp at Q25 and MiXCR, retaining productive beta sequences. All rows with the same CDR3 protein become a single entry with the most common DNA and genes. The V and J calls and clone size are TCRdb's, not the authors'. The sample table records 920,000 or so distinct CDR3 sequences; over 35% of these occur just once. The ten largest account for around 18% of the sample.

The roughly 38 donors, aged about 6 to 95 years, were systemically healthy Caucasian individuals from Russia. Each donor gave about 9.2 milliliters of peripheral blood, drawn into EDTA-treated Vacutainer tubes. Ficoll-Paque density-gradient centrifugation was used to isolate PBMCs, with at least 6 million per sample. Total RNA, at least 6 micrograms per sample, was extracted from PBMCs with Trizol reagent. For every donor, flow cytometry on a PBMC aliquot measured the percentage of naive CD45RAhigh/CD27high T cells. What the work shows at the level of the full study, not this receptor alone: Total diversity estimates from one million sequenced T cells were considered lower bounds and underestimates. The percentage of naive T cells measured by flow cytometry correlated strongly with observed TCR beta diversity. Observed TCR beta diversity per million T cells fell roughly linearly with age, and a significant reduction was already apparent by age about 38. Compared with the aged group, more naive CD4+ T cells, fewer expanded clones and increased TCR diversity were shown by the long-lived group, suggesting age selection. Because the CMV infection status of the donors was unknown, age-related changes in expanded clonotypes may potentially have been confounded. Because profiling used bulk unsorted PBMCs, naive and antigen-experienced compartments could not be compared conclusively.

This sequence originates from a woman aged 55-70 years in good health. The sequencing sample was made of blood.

CDR3 reads: CSVETQLGTDTQYF. DNA sequence: TGCAGCGTTGAGACACAGCTGGGCACAGATACGCAGTATTTT. The sequence joins TRBV29-1 to TRBJ2-3, with the D gene uncertain. Trimming costs V 3 bases and J 1 base, and their ends lie 11 bases apart. Counted from cysteine to phenylalanine, this CDR3 has 14 amino acids. Solely the CDR3 DNA is kept, with 42 bases framed from the first base. CDR1 SQVTM and CDR2 ANQGSEA were looked up in the germline V gene.